A single sample gave rise to the 23 T cell receptor beta chains below, sequenced in a study of T cell clonality in common variable immunodeficiency. Profiled with immunoSEQ multiplex PCR; TCRdb holds only in-frame clones, not every one. Captured here are about 34,000 clones, none seen once; the top ten comprise 0.8% to 1%. Sequencing was done on a sample of peripheral blood mononuclear cells. The source of these receptors is a person aged 18 to 75 in good health.

This clone was found many times. A read error may account for a junction end that differs from germline. The read gets to within 3 residues of the CDR3 end, and the germline J gene fills in the rest. V is TRBV4-2 and J is TRBJ2-3; D unresolved. This CDR3 has 14 amino acids. Germline values: CDR1 LGHNA, CDR2 YNFKEQ. Partial CDR3 DNA: TGCGCCAGCAGCCAAGGCCCCACGGTAGATACG. It codes for CASSQGPTVDT. Given in full, the CDR3 is CASSQGPTVDTQYF.

The sample holds many counts of this clone. The read terminates 3 residues before the CDR3 end, so the remaining end is supplied by the germline J gene. The chain links TRBV20-1 to TRBJ2-5; D call uncertain. Germline CDR1 reads DFQATT; CDR2 reads SNEGSKA (reference sequence). Trimming stripped 1 base from V and 0 bases from J, with 6 bases between. There are 13 residues in the CDR3. Partial CDR3 DNA: TGCAGTGCTAGAGCCTTTTACCAAGAGACC. Translated: CSARAFYQET. The whole CDR3 region reads CSARAFYQETQYF.

Ten or more counts support this clone. The junction departs from germline at one end; a sequencing error may be responsible. The CDR3 end is not reached by the read, which stops 3 residues before it; the germline J gene fills it in. The chain links TRBV20-1 to TRBJ1-6; D is undetermined. The length of the CDR3 is 15 residues. Germline V lookup: CDR1 DFQATT, CDR2 SNEGSKA (reference sequence). CDR3 DNA (partial): TGCAGTGCTCGAGAGGTTCAACAGAATAATTCACCC. Its protein is CSAREVQQNNSP. The entire CDR3 protein reads CSAREVQQNNSPLHF.

This clone was detected ten times or more. The read ends 3 residues early relative to the CDR3; the germline J gene fills the gap. The chain uses TRBV19 and TRBJ1-4; D possibly corresponds to TRBD1 (6 bases). Germline CDR1 reads LNHDA; CDR2 reads SQIVND (reference sequence). The CDR3 is made up of 13 amino acids. The V end was cut by 7 bases, the J end by 7 bases, with 13 bases between. The CDR3 loop is CASKPRGGEKLFF. CDR3 DNA, as far as it was read: TGTGCCAGTAAGCCCAGGGGTGGTGAAAAA.

Ten or more counts support this clone. Sequencing ends 3 residues short of the CDR3 end; the germline J gene provides the rest. The chain carries TRBV10-3 and TRBJ2-3; 9 bases map to TRBD1. Germline CDR1 ENHRY, CDR2 SYGVKD. The CDR3 runs 14 residues. Unmatched junction bases numbered 5, after V lost 7 bases and J lost 3 bases. CDR3 amino acids: CAIMGQGRTDTQYF. Partial CDR3 DNA: TGTGCCATCATGGGACAGGGCCGGACAGATACG.

This clone has a count of ten or more. CDR3 loop: CASSREISTGGQPQHF. CDR3 bases read: TGCGCCAGCAGCCGGGAGATTAGCACAGGGGGTCAGCCC. This chain links TRBV4-1 with TRBJ1-5; 8 bases are shared with TRBD1. The read ends 3 residues before the CDR3 terminus; that terminus is restored from the germline J gene. Germline V lookup: CDR1 MGHRA, CDR2 YSYEKL. The V segment lost 4 bases and the J segment 6 bases; nucleotides outside the gene matches: 11. CDR3 length: 16 residues.

There are many counts of this clone. The read ends 3 residues shy of where the CDR3 ends; the end is completed using the germline J gene. The chain employs TRBV9 and TRBJ2-5; no reliable D call. V shed 4 bases and J shed 0 bases, with 10 bases lying between them. Germline V lookup: CDR1 SGDLS, CDR2 YYNGEE. The CDR3 is 14 amino acids. CDR3 DNA, as far as it was read: TGTGCCAGCAGCTCAGGCGTGTACCAAGAGACC. This gives the protein CASSSGVYQET. The full-length CDR3 reads as CASSSGVYQETQYF.

This clone was seen a handful of times. The CDR3 extends 3 residues past the end of the read, so its final part is completed from the germline J gene. V and J are TRBV11-1 and TRBJ2-1; D remains unclear. There are 12 residues in the CDR3. Germline CDR1 SGHAT, CDR2 FQDESV (reference sequence). V was clipped by 5 bases and J by 5 bases, with 7 bases between them. The CDR3 DNA, read in part, is TGTGCCAGCAGCCTCGGTCACAATGAG. It encodes CASSLGHNE. The whole CDR3 reads CASSLGHNEQFF.

On this clone: A read error is possible here, since a much larger clone lies one base away. The read halts 3 residues ahead of the CDR3 end, with the missing end drawn from the germline J gene. The chain uses TRBV2 and TRBJ2-3; the match to TRBD1 covers 11 bases. This CDR3 is built from 15 residues. The germline V gene encodes CDR1 SNHLY and CDR2 FYNNEI. The CDR3 DNA, read in part, is TGTGCCAGCGGCGGGACAGGGGGTGGCAATCAGCCG. As protein: CASGGTGGGNQP. The whole CDR3 protein is CASGGTGGGNQPQYF.

This clone was found many times. With the read ending 3 residues before the CDR3 end, the germline J gene is used to fill in that end. The V and J genes are TRBV20-1 and TRBJ1-2; TRBD1 matches at 7 bases. This CDR3 is 13 amino acids long. Per germline, CDR1 DFQATT and CDR2 SNEGSKA (reference sequence). CDR3 DNA, as far as it was read: TGCAGTGCCCTTGTCAGGGGGTCTTGGGGC. Amino acids: CSALVRGSWG. The CDR3 as a whole reads CSALVRGSWGYTF.

In this sample, this clone turned up many times. The sequenced CDR3 bases are TGTGCCAGCAGCTTGGGGCGGGGGTGGGCCACTGAA. Amino acid sequence: CASSLGRGWATE. The full CDR3 reads CASSLGRGWATEAFF. The V call is TRBV5-8, the J call TRBJ1-1; D possibly corresponds to TRBD1 (5 bases). Sequencing ends 3 residues short of the CDR3 end; the germline J gene provides the rest. Germline V gene data show CDR1 as SGHTS and CDR2 as YDEGEE. CDR3 size: 15 residues. V gave up 0 bases and J gave up 4 bases, with 13 bases separating them.

This clone was recorded many times. The CDR3 end falls 3 residues outside the read, so it is completed with the germline J gene. The J gene is TRBJ2-3, the V gene TRBV20-1; 8 nucleotides agree with TRBD2. J was trimmed by 1 base and V by 0 bases; bases with no gene match: 9. The CDR3 extends over 17 amino acids. Germline-derived CDR1 and CDR2 are DFQATT and SNEGSKA (reference sequence). CDR3 bases read: TGCAGTGCTAGAGATCCGAGCGGGGGCCTAGGCACAGATACG. This translates into CSARDPSGGLGTDT. The entire CDR3 reads CSARDPSGGLGTDTQYF.

To note about this clone: Its ends do not fully match the called genes, so a read error is possible. The observed sequence ends 3 residues before the CDR3 terminus, with the missing tail filled in from the germline J gene. J is TRBJ2-5 and V is TRBV7-2; possible D gene TRBD1, 6 bases. The CDR3 is 15 residues long. Germline lookup yields CDR1 SGHTA and CDR2 FQGNSA. Incomplete CDR3 DNA: TGTGCCGGCAGCTTTCAAGGGGGATCCCAAGAGACC. Its translation: CAGSFQGGSQET. In full, the CDR3 reads CAGSFQGGSQETQYF.

This clone was found many times. The sequence runs out 3 residues before the end of the CDR3; the remainder is reconstructed from the germline J gene. This chain links TRBV5-5 with TRBJ2-1; 11 bases align to TRBD2. This CDR3 region has 14 residues. Germline V CDR1 and CDR2: SGHKS, YYEKEE (reference sequence). J lost 9 bases, V lost 4 bases, and 6 bases had no gene match. The part of the CDR3 DNA that was read is TGTGCCAGCAGCCCACTAGCGGGAGTTAGTGAG. It yields the protein CASSPLAGVSE. The complete CDR3 reads CASSPLAGVSEQFF.

In this sample, this clone turned up many times. The CDR3 end is not reached by the read, which stops 3 residues before it; the germline J gene fills it in. This chain uses TRBV19 with TRBJ2-7, with TRBD1 identical over 7 bases. Germline V gives CDR1 LNHDA, CDR2 SQIVND (reference sequence). J was trimmed by 5 bases and V by 7 bases; bases with no gene match: 14. CDR3 length: 15 residues. The CDR3 loop is CASKRLGGAYHEQYF. Partial CDR3 DNA: TGTGCCAGTAAACGGTTAGGGGGCGCTTACCACGAG. The entire variable domain, with the rest obtained from reference TRBV19 and TRBJ2-7, is as follows: DGGITQSPKYLFRKEGQNVTLSCEQNLNHDAMYWYRQDPGQGLRLIYYSQIVNDFQKGDIAEGYSVSREKKESFPLTVTSAQKNPTAFYLCASKRLGGAYHEQYFGPGTRLTVT.

In its sample, this clone was seen many times. The sequenced fragment ends 3 residues before the CDR3 boundary, so the rest is inferred from the germline J gene. The genes are TRBV20-1 and TRBJ2-5; D gene uncertain. Germline CDR1 and CDR2: DFQATT and SNEGSKA (reference sequence). This CDR3 has 11 residues. The germline V and J ends were trimmed by 6 bases and 5 bases, with 10 bases remaining between them. CDR3 sequence: CSATVGETQYF. The covered CDR3 bases are TGCAGTGCCACCGTCGGGGAGACC.

This clone was seen repeatedly, ten times or more. The CDR3 extends 3 residues past the end of the read, so its final part is completed from the germline J gene. The V gene is TRBV7-9, the J gene TRBJ2-7; possible D gene TRBD1, 5 bases. Deletions cut 1 base from V and 6 bases from J, with 10 bases between. The CDR3 length is 13 residues. Germline V gene data show CDR1 as SEHNR and CDR2 as FQNEAQ (reference sequence). The CDR3: CASSLVVQGEQYF. CDR3 bases read: TGTGCCAGCAGCTTAGTCGTCCAGGGCGAG.

This clone showed up many times. The sequenced fragment ends 3 residues before the CDR3 boundary, so the rest is inferred from the germline J gene. This sequence joins TRBV5-1 and TRBJ2-1, with D perhaps matching TRBD1 (6 bases). The V gene lost 4 bases and the J gene lost 5 bases, with 19 bases spanning the gap. The length of the CDR3 is 16 residues. Germline assignment: CDR1 SGHRS and CDR2 YFSETQ. CDR3 bases read: TGCGCCAGCAGCGAAAACAGGGTTACGACTCACAATGAG. This encodes CASSENRVTTHNE. The CDR3 in full is CASSENRVTTHNEQFF. The entire variable domain, with the rest obtained from reference TRBV5-1 and TRBJ2-1, is as follows: KAGVTQTPRYLIKTRGQQVTLSCSPISGHRSVSWYQQTPGQGLQFLFEYFSETQRNKGNFPGRFSGRQFSNSRSEMNVSTLELGDSALYLCASSENRVTTHNEQFFGPGTRLTVL.

This clone was counted ten times or more. From the germline J gene comes the end of the CDR3, since the read stops 3 residues before it. This rearrangement joins TRBV11-2 to TRBJ2-7, with 9 bases that match TRBD2. V shed 4 bases and J 6 bases; nucleotides not matched to a gene: 7. The CDR3 sequence is 14 residues long. CDR1 SGHAT and CDR2 FQNNGV come from the germline V gene. CDR3 loop: CASSSATSGREQYF. The covered CDR3 bases are TGTGCCAGCAGCTCAGCCACTAGCGGGCGCGAG.

This clone was seen many times. The read halts 3 residues ahead of the CDR3 end, with the missing end drawn from the germline J gene. The chain employs TRBV7-2 and TRBJ2-5, with TRBD2 identical over 11 bases. Germline V lookup: CDR1 SGHTA, CDR2 FQGNSA. The CDR3 length is 15 residues. Trimming cost V 4 bases and J 4 bases; bases outside gene matches: 5. CDR3 region: CASSSQLAGVETQYF. Incomplete CDR3 DNA: TGTGCCAGCAGCTCTCAACTAGCGGGAGTAGAGACC.

This clone came up many times. The CDR3 goes on 3 residues after the read ends, and that part is filled in from the germline J gene. The chain links TRBV20-1 to TRBJ2-2; possible D gene TRBD1, 5 bases. Germline loops: CDR1 DFQATT, CDR2 SNEGSKA (reference sequence). Trimming removed 0 bases at V and 1 base at J, with 6 bases between. The CDR3 has 14 amino acids. The CDR3 loop is CSARETGNTGELFF. The part of the CDR3 DNA that was read is TGCAGTGCTAGAGAAACAGGGAACACCGGGGAG.

This clone was seen repeatedly, ten times or more. The read ends 3 residues shy of where the CDR3 ends; the end is completed using the germline J gene. This chain joins TRBV5-1 and TRBJ1-1; D may be TRBD1 (6 bases). The V gene's germline CDR1 is SGHRS and CDR2 YFSETQ. There are 15 residues in the CDR3. V lost 3 bases and J 0 bases, leaving 12 bases between the germline ends. The CDR3 sequence: CASSWEAGVNTEAFF. The part of the CDR3 DNA that was read is TGCGCCAGCAGCTGGGAGGCAGGGGTGAACACTGAA.

The table lists this clone with many counts. The read terminates 3 residues before the CDR3 end, so the remaining end is supplied by the germline J gene. This chain joins TRBV6-2 or TRBV6-3 and TRBJ1-5, with 11 nucleotides matching TRBD1. Germline V gene data show CDR1 as MNHEY and CDR2 as SVGEGT. After removal of 5 bases from V and 6 bases from J, the junction contained 9 bases not matched to a gene. The CDR3 has 16 amino acids. The CDR3 bases that were read are TGTGCCAGCAGTGTGGACAGGGGGCGCTTGGGTCAGCCC. This encodes CASSVDRGRLGQP. The whole CDR3 region reads CASSVDRGRLGQPQHF.